The sequence of this T cell receptor (beta chain) was determined in a study of blood T cell repertoires in COVID-19. About the study: The cDNA or gDNA used as material had been derived from T cells, B-cell-depleted T cells, or PBMCs.

As originally analysed: It was from reference gene primer amplification that nucleated cell counts were estimated. Clones were read by immunoSEQ multiplex PCR, and TCRdb kept only the in-frame ones, dropping some. V, J and clone size reflect that table, while D and trimming were determined from the DNA. The data hold 120,000 to 150,000 clones, with roughly 84% observed a single time. This CDR3 has 13 amino acids. The V gene's germline CDR1 is MNHEY and CDR2 SVGAGI. V gave up 7 bases and J gave up 4 bases; unmatched junction bases: 4. This TCR was recovered from a human donor in a cohort sampled during active COVID-19. The J gene is TRBJ2-1, the V gene TRBV6-5; 7 nucleotides agree with TRBD1. Input material: peripheral blood. CDR3 amino acids: CASTPDRYNEQFF. DNA for the CDR3: TGTGCCAGCACCCCGGACAGGTACAATGAGCAGTTCTTC.